This entry concerns a single TCR beta chain. Germline V CDR1 and CDR2: LGHNA, YSLEER. V shed 4 bases and J shed 5 bases, with 15 bases lying between them. The CDR3 spans 15 residues. The data are from a study of blood T cell repertoires in COVID-19. Study overall: From the United States, Italy and Spain came samples of acute and convalescent COVID-19. T cells, B-cell-depleted T cells, or PBMCs supplied cDNA or gDNA.

Methods used by the authors: Amplification of reference gene primers provided the estimated nucleated cell counts. Libraries were prepared by immunoSEQ multiplex PCR; TCRdb keeps only in-frame clonotypes and omits some of them. D and trimming were read from the DNA, whereas the V and J calls and clone size are those reported in that table. The table includes 380,000 or so clones, 80% to 90% detected once. This sequence originates from a man aged 35 to 55 with acute or convalescent COVID-19. The chain carries TRBV4-3 and TRBJ2-1, with a weak D call TRBD2 (5 bases). Material for sequencing was peripheral blood. CDR3 in amino acids: CASSRSLGSDNEQFF. CDR3 sequence (DNA): TGCGCCAGCAGCCGATCACTAGGATCGGACAATGAGCAGTTCTTC.